This entry concerns a single T cell receptor beta chain. The sample comes from a study of blood T cell repertoires in COVID-19. Original processing methods: Reference gene primers were amplified, and this amplification served to estimate nucleated cell counts. Only in-frame clones appear in the TCRdb table, and some are missing; sequencing was by immunoSEQ multiplex PCR. The DNA was the basis for D and trimming; V, J and clone size are from that table. The table has 210,000 or so clones, roughly 86% seen once. Between the trimmed V and J ends, which lost 0 bases and 4 bases, there was a span of 11 bases. The CDR3 runs 14 residues. CDR1 is SGHDT, CDR2 YYEEEE, per germline.

This TCR derives from a woman aged 50 to 60 with active or convalescent COVID-19. Source material: peripheral blood. The chain uses TRBV5-6 and TRBJ2-7; tentative D call: TRBD1 (6 bases). The CDR3 coding sequence is TGTGCCAGCAGCTTGGCCGGGACATATTACGAGCAGTACTTC. Protein sequence: CASSLAGTYYEQYF.